Presented here are 22 T cell receptor beta chains from one specimen sequenced in a study of cytotoxic CD8 clonotypes in ibrutinib-treated CLL. Sequencing was performed with immunoSEQ multiplex PCR; in TCRdb, only in-frame clones are kept and a portion is missing. The sample records roughly 130,000 clones, about 80% being singletons. Here the sequenced sample was PBMCs, taken after 12 months of ibrutinib treatment. The receptor set was obtained from a human donor with chronic lymphocytic leukemia.

The chain employs TRBV7-9 and TRBJ1-5; D is unresolved. Germline CDR1 reads SEHNR; CDR2 reads FQNEAQ (reference sequence). V lost 5 bases, J lost 5 bases, and 13 bases lay in between. The length of the CDR3 is 14 residues. CDR3: CASSRISSDQPQHF. In nucleotides, the CDR3 is TGTGCCAGCAGCAGAATCTCTTCGGATCAGCCCCAGCATTTT.

The V call is TRBV30, the J call TRBJ2-2; D remains unclear. Per germline, CDR1 GTSNPN and CDR2 SVGIG (reference sequence). CDR3 length: 13 amino acids. V lost 4 bases to trimming and J lost 7 bases, with 13 bases between them. The CDR3 sequence: CAWNVILYGELFF. In DNA form, the CDR3 reads TGTGCCTGGAATGTGATTTTATACGGGGAGCTGTTTTTT.

This clone was seen many times. V and J are TRBV11-3 and TRBJ2-1, with 7 bases aligning to TRBD1. Trimming took 5 bases from V and 4 from J; bases not matched to a gene: 11. The CDR3 sequence is 16 residues long. Germline CDR1 and CDR2: SGHNT and YENEEA. The CDR3 is CASSQTLTGVYNEQFF. The CDR3 DNA reads as TGTGCCAGCAGCCAGACCCTCACAGGGGTATACAATGAGCAGTTCTTC.

The rearrangement links TRBV7-7 to TRBJ2-3, with unresolved D. V lost 2 bases and J 4 bases, leaving 10 bases between the germline ends. The germline V gene encodes CDR1 SSHAT and CDR2 FNYEAQ (reference sequence). The CDR3 covers 14 residues. In DNA form, the CDR3 reads TGTGCCAGCAGCTTAACGGCCGCTGCAGATACGCAGTATTTT. Residues: CASSLTAAADTQYF.

The rearrangement joins TRBV7-8 to TRBJ1-2; 10 bases are shared with TRBD1. In germline, CDR1 is SGHVS, CDR2 FQNEAQ. The CDR3 is 15 residues long. V trimming: 4 bases; J trimming: 7 bases; junction bases outside the gene matches: 9. The CDR3 region is CASSSWGQGTSGYTF. The CDR3 nucleotides are TGTGCCAGCAGCTCGTGGGGACAGGGGACAAGTGGCTACACCTTC.

This chain uses TRBV7-2 with TRBJ2-3; D is possibly TRBD1 (6 bases). Germline values: CDR1 SGHTA, CDR2 FQGNSA. The CDR3 covers 14 residues. V lost 2 bases and J 6 bases, leaving 12 bases between the germline ends. The CDR3 spells CASSLRRGLDTQYF. CDR3 nucleotides: TGTGCCAGCAGCTTACGCAGGGGTTTGGATACGCAGTATTTT.

The J gene is TRBJ2-1, the V gene TRBV5-4, with 7 bases that match TRBD2. The V and J ends lost 1 base and 0 bases, in that order; junction bases with no gene match: 7. This CDR3 region has 17 residues. Per germline, CDR1 SGHNT and CDR2 YYREEE (reference sequence). This CDR3 reads CASSLSLAASSYNEQFF. CDR3 sequence (DNA): TGTGCCAGCAGCTTGTCGCTAGCGGCCAGCTCCTACAATGAGCAGTTCTTC.

V usage is TRBV2 and J usage is TRBJ2-7, with D possibly TRBD1 on 6 matching bases. The CDR3 is made up of 12 amino acids. In germline, CDR1 is SNHLY, CDR2 FYNNEI. V lost 8 bases to trimming and J lost 9 bases, with 17 bases between them. Here the CDR3 DNA reads TGTGCCAGCGTAGAGGACGTAGGGGGGCAGTACTTC. This codes for CASVEDVGGQYF.

This chain uses TRBV2 with TRBJ1-1; 7 bases are shared with TRBD1. The CDR3 has 14 residues. Germline lookup yields CDR1 SNHLY and CDR2 FYNNEI. J was trimmed by 3 bases and V by 6 bases; bases with no gene match: 7. The CDR3 spells CASSFRTGDTEAFF. For the CDR3, the DNA is TGTGCCAGCAGCTTTAGGACAGGAGACACTGAAGCTTTCTTT. Full variable domain (rest looked up from reference TRBV2 and TRBJ1-1): EPEVTQTPSHQVTQMGQEVILRCVPISNHLYFYWYRQILGQKVEFLVSFYNNEISEKSEIFDDQFSVERPDGSNFTLKIRSTKLEDSAMYFCASSFRTGDTEAFFGQGTRLTVV.

This clone was counted once. This chain connects TRBV5-1 to TRBJ2-5; no firm D call. CDR3 size: 14 residues. CDR1 SGHRS and CDR2 YFSETQ come from the germline V gene. Trimming cost V 4 bases and J 5 bases, with 15 bases left between them. The DNA of the CDR3 is TGCGCCAGCAGCCCGTCGGGCAACTTCGAGACCCAGTACTTC. Translation gives CASSPSGNFETQYF.

The table lists this clone with a few counts. The chain combines TRBV27 with TRBJ2-7; tentatively, D is TRBD1 (6 bases). This CDR3 has 14 amino acids. Trimming pared 3 bases from V and 4 bases from J, leaving 13 bases between. Per germline, CDR1 MNHEY and CDR2 SMNVEV (reference sequence). The DNA of the CDR3 is TGTGCCAGCAGTTTGGTCAGGGGTGGGTACGAGCAGTACTTC. Translated, it gives CASSLVRGGYEQYF.

CDR3 coding DNA: TGTGCCAGCAGCCCCACGGGCGGGAGAGGCGTTGAGCAGTTCTTC. It codes for CASSPTGGRGVEQFF. V and J are TRBV7-2 and TRBJ2-1, with 7 bases that match TRBD2. Trimming cost V 5 bases and J 9 bases; bases outside gene matches: 13. The CDR3 spans 15 residues. Germline V gene sequence: CDR1 SGHTA, CDR2 FQGNSA.

This clone has only a few counts. The rearrangement joins TRBV14 to TRBJ1-5, with D possibly TRBD1 on 5 matching bases. This CDR3 contains 16 residues. Per the germline V gene, CDR1 is SGHDN and CDR2 is FVKESK. V was pared by 1 base and J by 1 base, with 11 bases between. The CDR3 DNA reads as TGTGCCAGCAGCCAAGCAGGGACCCTAAGCAATCAGCCCCAGCATTTT. Protein product: CASSQAGTLSNQPQHF.

The chain is built from TRBV4-3 and TRBJ1-2; a weak D match, TRBD1 (5 bases). This CDR3 region has 14 residues. V lost 0 bases and J 7 bases, leaving 12 bases between the germline ends. The V gene's germline CDR1 is LGHNA and CDR2 YSLEER. The CDR3, as DNA: TGCGCCAGCAGCCAAGATGGGGGGTTCTTTGGCTACACCTTC. This sequence encodes CASSQDGGFFGYTF.

This clone has a single count. The rearrangement joins TRBV19 to TRBJ1-5; D perhaps matches TRBD1 (5 bases). The CDR3 covers 15 residues. Germline CDR1 reads LNHDA; CDR2 reads SQIVND (reference sequence). Trimming removed 4 bases at V and 5 bases at J, with 15 bases between. CDR3 region: CASSRGQGGHQPQHF. CDR3 nucleotide sequence: TGTGCCAGTAGTAGGGGCCAGGGCGGACATCAGCCCCAGCATTTT.

The gene calls are TRBV7-2 and TRBJ2-2; D uncertain. V dropped 2 bases and J dropped 4 bases, with 8 bases sitting between them. Germline lookup yields CDR1 SGHTA and CDR2 FQGNSA. CDR3 length: 14 residues. The DNA of the CDR3 is TGTGCCAGCAGCTTACGGTCCTTCACCGGGGAGCTGTTTTTT. Translated, it gives CASSLRSFTGELFF.

The V call is TRBV5-1, the J call TRBJ1-2; D is possibly TRBD1 (5 bases). Germline CDR1 reads SGHRS; CDR2 reads YFSETQ. CDR3 length: 15 residues. The V gene lost 0 bases and the J gene lost 3 bases, with 12 bases spanning the gap. The CDR3: CASSLGGLRDYGYTF. In DNA, the CDR3 is TGCGCCAGCAGCTTGGGGGGCCTTCGGGACTATGGCTACACCTTC.

The J gene is TRBJ1-1, the V gene TRBV18, with TRBD1 identical over 7 bases. Germline assignment: CDR1 KGHSH and CDR2 LQKENI. With 6 bases clipped from V and 3 bases from J, the junction kept 10 bases outside the gene matches. The length of the CDR3 is 15 residues. In DNA, the CDR3 is TGTGCCAGCTCTCCCCGGGGGCAGGGGGACACTGAAGCTTTCTTT. Protein: CASSPRGQGDTEAFF.

This clone came up once. The chain combines TRBV5-6 with TRBJ2-3; D gene uncertain. Trimming took off 4 bases at V and 5 bases at J, with 5 bases between the two ends. The CDR3 length is 11 residues. From germline, CDR1 is SGHDT and CDR2 YYEEEE. CDR3 amino acids: CASSMGDTQYF. The CDR3 DNA reads as TGTGCCAGCAGCATGGGAGATACGCAGTATTTT.

The rearrangement links TRBV28 to TRBJ2-7, with D tentatively TRBD2 (6 bases). The germline V gene has CDR1 MDHEN and CDR2 SYDVKM. This CDR3 comprises 13 residues. Between the trimmed V and J ends, which lost 2 bases and 2 bases, there was a span of 7 bases. The CDR3 here is CASSLPGAYEQYF. CDR3 nucleotides: TGTGCCAGCAGTTTACCGGGGGCCTACGAGCAGTACTTC.

The V and J genes are TRBV30 and TRBJ2-7; D is possibly TRBD2 (6 bases). The ends were cut back, 1 base at V and 3 bases at J, with 10 bases in the middle. CDR1 and CDR2 (germline): GTSNPN, SVGIG (reference sequence). The CDR3 extends over 13 amino acids. The DNA of the CDR3 is TGTGCCTGGAGTGACGGGGGTCTCTACGAGCAGTACTTC. Its protein product is CAWSDGGLYEQYF.

The chain carries TRBV4-3 and TRBJ2-2; D is possibly TRBD1 (6 bases). The CDR3 loop spans 17 amino acids. Between the trimmed V and J ends, which lost 4 bases and 0 bases, there was a span of 15 bases. The germline V gene has CDR1 LGHNA and CDR2 YSLEER. CDR3 sequence reads: CASSRHAGTTNTGELFF. DNA of the CDR3: TGCGCCAGCAGCCGACACGCCGGGACAACGAACACCGGGGAGCTGTTTTTT.